The next 11 T cell receptor beta chains were all read from a single sample in a study of blood T cell repertoires in COVID-19. The table came from immunoSEQ multiplex PCR; TCRdb's copy has only in-frame clones and leaves some out. The sample shows 150,000 or so clones, 85% to 95% of them seen only once. Sequenced input: peripheral blood. Source of these receptors: a man aged 45-60 years with acute or convalescent COVID-19.

The J gene is TRBJ1-3, the V gene TRBV9; no definite D call. There are 15 residues in the CDR3. Germline CDR1 and CDR2: SGDLS and YYNGEE. With 0 bases removed from V and 1 base from J, the gap between germline ends came to 8 bases. CDR3 in DNA: TGTGCCAGCAGCGTAGACTCGGGGTCTGGAAACACCATATATTTT. This sequence encodes CASSVDSGSGNTIYF. Drawing the rest from reference TRBV9 and TRBJ1-3, the complete variable domain is DSGVTQTPKHLITATGQRVTLRCSPRSGDLSVYWYQQSLDQGLQFLIQYYNGEERAKGNILERFSAQQFPDLHSELNLSSLELGDSALYFCASSVDSGSGNTIYFGEGSWLTVV.

Only one count was recorded for this clone. This chain uses TRBV7-2 with TRBJ2-7, with 8 positions matching TRBD2. With V trimmed by 3 bases and J by 4 bases, 8 bases remained unmatched. The germline V gene has CDR1 SGHTA and CDR2 FQGNSA. The CDR3 spans 15 residues. The CDR3 is CASSFHGRAAYEQYF. The CDR3, as DNA: TGTGCCAGCAGCTTCCACGGGAGGGCCGCTTACGAGCAGTACTTC.

The rearrangement uses TRBV27 and TRBJ1-5, with D perhaps TRBD1 (5 bases). V dropped 5 bases and J dropped 2 bases, with 19 bases sitting between them. Germline CDR1 reads MNHEY; CDR2 reads SMNVEV (reference sequence). There are 17 residues in the CDR3. This CDR3 is CASSPPGGAYGNQPQHF. CDR3 sequence (DNA): TGTGCCAGCAGTCCCCCCGGGGGTGCCTATGGCAATCAGCCCCAGCATTTT.

For this clone: In the same sample, other DNA sequences code for this CDR3. This chain connects TRBV7-2 to TRBJ2-5, with D perhaps matching TRBD2 (6 bases). The CDR3 sequence is 15 residues long. Trimming removed 1 base at V and 5 bases at J, with 14 bases between. The germline V gene encodes CDR1 SGHTA and CDR2 FQGNSA. The DNA of the CDR3 is TGTGCCAGCAGCTTAGTTGTGGCAGGAGGGGAGACCCAGTACTTC. Its translation: CASSLVVAGGETQYF.

CDR3 loop: CASSPEPRYEQYF. DNA of the CDR3: TGTGCCAGCAGTCCGGAGCCAAGGTACGAGCAGTACTTC. V is TRBV6-5 and J is TRBJ2-7; D is unclear. The V end lost 5 bases, the J end lost 4 bases, and 12 bases lay between the germline ends. The CDR3 is 13 residues long. The germline V gene has CDR1 MNHEY and CDR2 SVGAGI.

This sequence joins TRBV5-1 and TRBJ2-1; 7 bases agree with TRBD1. Germline CDR1 SGHRS, CDR2 YFSETQ. This CDR3 has 14 amino acids. Losses at the gene ends were 6 bases for V and 5 bases for J; bases not matched to a gene: 8. CDR3 bases: TGCGCCAGCACCCCCGACAGGGTCAACAATGAGCAGTTCTTC. Translating it yields CASTPDRVNNEQFF.

The chain combines TRBV7-9 with TRBJ1-2; D ambiguous. The CDR3 consists of 11 residues. The V gene's germline CDR1 is SEHNR and CDR2 FQNEAQ (reference sequence). Trimming took 4 bases from V and 5 from J, leaving 5 bases between them. DNA of the CDR3: TGTGCCAGCAGCTCGTTATATGGCTACACCTTC. It encodes CASSSLYGYTF. Full variable domain (missing parts from reference TRBV7-9 and TRBJ1-2): DTGVSQNPRHKITKRGQNVTFRCDPISEHNRLYWYRQTLGQGPEFLTYFQNEAQLEKSRLLSDRFSAERPKGSFSTLEIQRTEQGDSAMYLCASSSLYGYTFGSGTRLTVV.

The chain carries TRBV28 and TRBJ2-3; the match to TRBD2 covers 11 bases. In germline, CDR1 is MDHEN, CDR2 SYDVKM. This CDR3 has 14 amino acids. V was pared by 6 bases and J by 1 base, with 0 bases of the junction left unmatched. As DNA, the CDR3 is TGTGCCAGCAGGGGACTAGCGGGCACAGATACGCAGTATTTT. Protein product: CASRGLAGTDTQYF. The variable domain in full, completed from reference TRBV28 and TRBJ2-3, reads DVKVTQSSRYLVKRTGEKVFLECVQDMDHENMFWYRQDPGLGLRLIYFSYDVKMKEKGDIPEGYSVSREKKERFSLILESASTNQTSMYLCASRGLAGTDTQYFGPGTRLTVL.

The chain employs TRBV29-1 and TRBJ1-2; 8 nucleotides match TRBD1. CDR3 length: 14 amino acids. Trimming took 6 bases from V and 2 from J; bases not matched to a gene: 8. Per germline, CDR1 SQVTM and CDR2 ANQGSEA. Written as DNA, the CDR3 is TGCAGCGTCCCCCGGGACAGGCTAAACTATGGCTACACCTTC. It translates to CSVPRDRLNYGYTF.

The table lists this clone with a few counts. The J gene is TRBJ1-5, the V gene TRBV6-5; 11 positions match TRBD1. V trimming: 6 bases; J trimming: 6 bases; junction bases outside the gene matches: 7. The CDR3 is 15 amino acids. CDR1 and CDR2 from the germline V gene are MNHEY and SVGAGI. The CDR3: CASSMDRGHSQPQHF. The CDR3 DNA is TGTGCCAGCAGCATGGACAGGGGGCACTCTCAGCCCCAGCATTTT.

The chain uses TRBV10-3 and TRBJ2-1, with a weak D call TRBD1 (6 bases). The length of the CDR3 is 14 residues. Trimming took 5 bases from V and 10 from J, leaving 18 bases between them. Per germline, CDR1 ENHRY and CDR2 SYGVKD. As DNA, the CDR3 is TGTGCCATCAGTACGCTGTCCGGACAGATGGAGCAGTTCTTC. The encoded protein is CAISTLSGQMEQFF.